These 23 T cell receptor beta chains share one sample of origin, sequenced in a study of cytomegalovirus exposure and HLA in healthy donors. PCR was performed using 60 Vbeta and 13 Jbeta primers. Data came from immunoSEQ multiplex PCR; TCRdb stores just in-frame clones and leaves some out. The sample is made up of 60,000 to 75,000 clones, and the top ten hold roughly 3.8% of it. Input material: PBMCs. These receptors all stem from a female donor in good health and CMV-seropositive.

The rearrangement links TRBV25-1 to TRBJ1-2, with 7 nucleotides matching TRBD1. V gave up 8 bases and J gave up 3 bases; unmatched junction bases: 3. Per germline, CDR1 MGHDK and CDR2 SYGVNS. The CDR3 spans 12 residues. The CDR3 sequence: CASETGDYGYTF. Here the CDR3 DNA reads TGTGCCAGCGAAACAGGGGACTATGGCTACACCTTC.

This sequence joins TRBV5-1 and TRBJ2-7; 13 bases are a match to TRBD2. The CDR3 totals 15 residues. Germline CDR1 is SGHRS and CDR2 is YFSETQ. With 4 bases clipped from V and 9 bases from J, the junction kept 10 bases outside the gene matches. The CDR3 loop is CASSPGTSGIALQYF. The CDR3 DNA sequence: TGCGCCAGCAGCCCGGGGACTAGCGGGATTGCCCTGCAGTACTTC.

The V call is TRBV18, the J call TRBJ2-7; 8 nucleotides align to TRBD1. V lost 5 bases to trimming and J lost 5 bases; unmatched junction nucleotides: 8. This CDR3 spans 14 amino acids. Germline CDR1 KGHSH, CDR2 LQKENI. The CDR3 bases are TGTGCCAGCTCAGTAGTGGACAGGGTTAACGAGCAGTACTTC. Amino acids: CASSVVDRVNEQYF.

The V gene is TRBV6-5, the J gene TRBJ2-7; D perhaps matches TRBD1 (5 bases). CDR1 MNHEY and CDR2 SVGAGI come from the germline V gene. V was cut by 5 bases and J by 3 bases, with 11 bases left in between. This CDR3 has 13 residues. For the CDR3, the DNA is TGTGCCAGCAGTAACCCGACAGACTACGAGCAGTACTTC. Encoded protein: CASSNPTDYEQYF.

The rearrangement joins TRBV7-2 to TRBJ2-7; D not resolved. Germline loops: CDR1 SGHTA, CDR2 FQGNSA. Trimming stripped 1 base from V and 2 bases from J, with 3 bases between. The CDR3 is 12 residues long. CDR3 sequence (DNA): TGTGCCAGCAGCTTAGTCGCCTACGAGCAGTACTTC. It yields the protein CASSLVAYEQYF.

The V call is TRBV18, the J call TRBJ1-2; no definite D call. This CDR3 comprises 12 residues. CDR1 is KGHSH, CDR2 LQKENI, per germline. V was shortened by 3 bases and J by 7 bases, with 9 bases between the two germline ends. The CDR3 coding sequence is TGTGCCAGCTCACCCCAGGCGGGTGGCTACACCTTC. It is translated as CASSPQAGGYTF.

V is TRBV28 and J is TRBJ1-4; 9 bases agree with TRBD1. The CDR3 totals 14 residues. Germline CDR1 and CDR2: MDHEN and SYDVKM. V lost 6 bases, J lost 4 bases, and 3 bases stayed unmatched. DNA for the CDR3: TGTGCCAGCAGCAGGGGACAGGGTAATGAAAAACTGTTTTTT. This sequence encodes CASSRGQGNEKLFF.

The rearrangement links TRBV19 to TRBJ1-2; 11 nucleotides line up with TRBD1. From germline, CDR1 is LNHDA and CDR2 SQIVND (reference sequence). The CDR3 extends over 16 amino acids. The V and J ends lost 5 bases and 7 bases, in that order; junction bases with no gene match: 12. CDR3 amino acids: CASSREPGQGVGGYTF. The CDR3 DNA reads TGTGCCAGTAGTCGAGAACCGGGACAGGGGGTCGGTGGCTACACCTTC. The entire variable domain, with the rest obtained from reference TRBV19 and TRBJ1-2, is as follows: DGGITQSPKYLFRKEGQNVTLSCEQNLNHDAMYWYRQDPGQGLRLIYYSQIVNDFQKGDIAEGYSVSREKKESFPLTVTSAQKNPTAFYLCASSREPGQGVGGYTFGSGTRLTVV.

The chain carries TRBV18 and TRBJ2-3; 7 nucleotides line up with TRBD1. Unmatched junction bases numbered 4, after V lost 1 base and J lost 0 bases. The CDR3 covers 16 residues. CDR1 is KGHSH, CDR2 LQKENI, per germline. The CDR3 loop is CASSPRKGASTDTQYF. The DNA of the CDR3 is TGTGCCAGCTCACCACGAAAGGGGGCTAGCACAGATACGCAGTATTTT.

The rearrangement links TRBV5-6 to TRBJ2-7; D uncertain. Germline V gene data show CDR1 as SGHDT and CDR2 as YYEEEE. The CDR3 sequence is 11 residues long. Trimming took off 2 bases at V and 3 bases at J, with 3 bases between the two ends. The CDR3 nucleotides read TGTGCCAGCAGCTTCGGCTACGAGCAGTACTTC. Translating gives CASSFGYEQYF.

V is TRBV5-1 and J is TRBJ2-1, with TRBD1 matching 7 bases. From germline, CDR1 is SGHRS and CDR2 YFSETQ. The CDR3 is 14 residues long. Trimming removed 4 bases from V and 5 bases from J; junction bases left unmatched: 6. The DNA of the CDR3 is TGCGCCAGCAGCGCCCGGGACAGCGACAATGAGCAGTTCTTC. Translation gives CASSARDSDNEQFF.

The chain is built from TRBV9 and TRBJ2-6, with D possibly matching TRBD1 (5 bases). The germline V gene has CDR1 SGDLS and CDR2 YYNGEE. V lost 0 bases to trimming and J lost 0 bases, with 10 bases between them. The CDR3 totals 17 residues. The CDR3 loop is CASSVAPRVSGANVLTF. The CDR3 DNA is TGTGCCAGCAGCGTAGCACCCAGGGTCTCTGGGGCCAACGTCCTGACTTTC.

CDR3 nucleotides: TGCGCCAGCAGCCAAGATGCCCGGGTGCAGTCGCAGTATTTT. It codes for CASSQDARVQSQYF. The V call is TRBV4-1, the J call TRBJ2-3; D call uncertain. Trimming left V 0 bases short and J 10 bases short, with 14 bases between. Germline CDR1 MGHRA, CDR2 YSYEKL. CDR3 length: 14 residues.

This chain links TRBV18 with TRBJ1-2, with 7 bases identical to TRBD1. Germline V gene sequence: CDR1 KGHSH, CDR2 LQKENI. This CDR3 comprises 14 residues. V lost 3 bases, J lost 5 bases, and 6 bases stayed unmatched. The chain's CDR3 is CASSPLDREYGYTF. DNA for the CDR3: TGTGCCAGCTCACCCCTAGACAGGGAATATGGCTACACCTTC.

CDR3 in DNA: TGTGCCAGCAGCCCAAGACAGTTGAACACTGAAGCTTTCTTT. Its protein product is CASSPRQLNTEAFF. The chain carries TRBV7-9 and TRBJ1-1; weak D call: TRBD1 (5 bases). Trimming left V 5 bases short and J 0 bases short, with 10 bases between. The germline gives CDR1 SEHNR, CDR2 FQNEAQ (reference sequence). This CDR3 has 14 residues.

The V gene is TRBV4-2, the J gene TRBJ2-5, with 15 bases lining up with TRBD2. The CDR3 covers 18 residues. The germline gives CDR1 LGHNA, CDR2 YNFKEQ. V trimming: 1 base; J trimming: 2 bases; junction bases outside the gene matches: 5. The DNA for the CDR3 is TGTGCCAGCAGCCAAGGGGGGACTAGCGGGGGGTCTCAAGAGACCCAGTACTTC. Translation gives CASSQGGTSGGSQETQYF.

Written as DNA, the CDR3 is TGTGCCAGCAGCCCGGCGGAGAACACTGAAGCTTTCTTT. Its translation is CASSPAENTEAFF. This chain links TRBV5-4 with TRBJ1-1; D remains ambiguous. Germline V gene data show CDR1 as SGHNT and CDR2 as YYREEE (reference sequence). V gave up 4 bases and J gave up 1 base, with 8 bases separating them. There are 13 residues in the CDR3.

The rearrangement joins TRBV7-9 to TRBJ1-2, with 7 bases identical to TRBD1. Losses at the gene ends were 5 bases for V and 5 bases for J; bases not matched to a gene: 11. Germline CDR1 and CDR2: SEHNR and FQNEAQ (reference sequence). The CDR3 contains 15 residues. The CDR3 sequence: CASSPRTGLAYGYTF. CDR3 bases: TGTGCCAGCAGCCCCCGGACAGGACTCGCATATGGCTACACCTTC.

V usage is TRBV5-1 and J usage is TRBJ2-7; 8 bases are shared with TRBD2. J was trimmed by 3 bases and V by 4 bases; bases with no gene match: 9. CDR1 and CDR2 (germline): SGHRS, YFSETQ. The CDR3 consists of 15 residues. The CDR3 loop reads CASSLQAGALYEQYF. The CDR3, as DNA: TGCGCCAGCAGCCTACAAGCGGGAGCCCTCTACGAGCAGTACTTC.

This sequence joins TRBV7-2 and TRBJ2-7; 7 nucleotides line up with TRBD2. V trimming: 0 bases; J trimming: 2 bases; junction bases outside the gene matches: 7. CDR3 length: 16 amino acids. Germline lookup yields CDR1 SGHTA and CDR2 FQGNSA. The DNA of the CDR3 is TGTGCCAGCAGCTTAGCGCGAAGCGGGGCTACCTACGAGCAGTACTTC. Amino acid sequence: CASSLARSGATYEQYF.

The rearrangement links TRBV5-4 to TRBJ1-1; D is perhaps TRBD1 (6 bases). Germline assignment: CDR1 SGHNT and CDR2 YYREEE (reference sequence). The CDR3 spans 14 residues. V lost 0 bases and J lost 1, with 7 bases in between. The CDR3 loop reads CASSLDRANTEAFF. The CDR3 region has the DNA TGTGCCAGCAGCTTGGACAGGGCGAACACTGAAGCTTTCTTT. Full variable domain (missing parts from reference TRBV5-4 and TRBJ1-1): ETGVTQSPTHLIKTRGQQVTLRCSSQSGHNTVSWYQQALGQGPQFIFQYYREEENGRGNFPPRFSGLQFPNYSSELNVNALELDDSALYLCASSLDRANTEAFFGQGTRLTVV.

The gene calls are TRBV4-1 and TRBJ1-3; perhaps TRBD1 as D (6 bases). CDR1 is MGHRA, CDR2 YSYEKL, per germline. The CDR3 totals 15 residues. Trimming cost V 8 bases and J 0 bases, with 14 bases left between them. CDR3 sequence: CASGRGSPSGNTIYF. The CDR3 nucleotides read TGCGCCAGCGGCAGGGGAAGTCCCTCTGGAAACACCATATATTTT.

The chain joins TRBV27 to TRBJ2-5; TRBD2 matches 8 bases. V shed 3 bases and J 1 base; nucleotides not matched to a gene: 4. Germline CDR1 MNHEY, CDR2 SMNVEV (reference sequence). The CDR3 is made up of 15 amino acids. This chain's CDR3 is CASSLWLAGQETQYF. The DNA for the CDR3 is TGTGCCAGCAGTTTGTGGCTAGCGGGCCAAGAGACCCAGTACTTC.